Below are 26 T cell receptor beta chains sequenced from a single sample in a study of blood T cell repertoires in COVID-19. Measured with immunoSEQ multiplex PCR; TCRdb has only the in-frame clones, and not every one. The sample records about 40,000 clones, 60% to 80% being singletons. The sequencing input was peripheral blood. Receptors originate from an elderly woman with acute or convalescent COVID-19.

This clone came up once. The J gene is TRBJ2-1, the V gene TRBV11-2, with D possibly TRBD2 on 6 matching bases. The length of the CDR3 is 16 residues. Trimming took off 4 bases at V and 5 bases at J, with 18 bases between the two ends. The germline CDR1 and CDR2 sequences are SGHAT and FQNNGV. This CDR3 is CASSSNRDWQHNEQFF. CDR3 in DNA: TGTGCCAGCAGCTCAAACCGGGACTGGCAGCACAATGAGCAGTTCTTC.

V gene TRBV30 combines with J gene TRBJ2-1; D uncertain. V was shortened by 4 bases and J by 5 bases, with 12 bases between the two germline ends. This CDR3 region has 13 residues. Germline V gene data show CDR1 as GTSNPN and CDR2 as SVGIG (reference sequence). The CDR3 loop reads CAWTLPVHNEQFF. The CDR3, as DNA: TGTGCCTGGACCCTCCCGGTCCACAATGAGCAGTTCTTC.

This chain joins TRBV27 and TRBJ2-5; 8 bases are shared with TRBD2. Germline V gene data show CDR1 as MNHEY and CDR2 as SMNVEV (reference sequence). V shed 6 bases, J shed 3 bases, and the junction held 18 bases outside the gene matches. The CDR3 runs to 18 residues. For the CDR3, the DNA is TGTGCCAGCAGCCCCTCCGGGAGGGCCCTTCGGGACAAAGAGACCCAGTACTTC. It specifies CASSPSGRALRDKETQYF.

This chain links TRBV7-9 with TRBJ2-1; a possible D gene is TRBD2 (6 bases). Trimming took 2 bases from V and 8 from J, leaving 16 bases between them. This CDR3 region has 15 residues. Germline values: CDR1 SEHNR, CDR2 FQNEAQ (reference sequence). The CDR3 DNA reads as TGTGCCAGCAGCTTAACCCAGGACTATATGGATGAGCAGTTCTTC. Translating gives CASSLTQDYMDEQFF. The complete variable domain, with remaining parts taken from reference TRBV7-9 and TRBJ2-1, reads DTGVSQNPRHKITKRGQNVTFRCDPISEHNRLYWYRQTLGQGPEFLTYFQNEAQLEKSRLLSDRFSAERPKGSFSTLEIQRTEQGDSAMYLCASSLTQDYMDEQFFGPGTRLTVL.

This chain connects TRBV30 to TRBJ1-2; 7 positions agree with TRBD1. The germline CDR1 and CDR2 sequences are GTSNPN and SVGIG (reference sequence). The CDR3 covers 14 residues. With 0 bases clipped from V and 6 bases from J, the junction kept 7 bases outside the gene matches. CDR3 in DNA: TGTGCCTGGAGTGTATTTTTAGGGGGCGATGGCTACACCTTC. Translated: CAWSVFLGGDGYTF.

A few counts support this clone. The V and J genes are TRBV11-2 and TRBJ1-2; D remains ambiguous. Germline loops: CDR1 SGHAT, CDR2 FQNNGV. The V end lost 1 base, the J end lost 3 bases, and 12 bases lay between the germline ends. The CDR3 covers 15 residues. The CDR3 DNA sequence: TGTGCCAGCAGCTTAGTCGGAGCGGGAGACTATGGCTACACCTTC. Translation gives CASSLVGAGDYGYTF.

The chain links TRBV27 to TRBJ1-1; D uncertain. V gave up 2 bases and J gave up 1 base, with 14 bases separating them. The CDR3 totals 16 residues. Germline V CDR1 and CDR2: MNHEY, SMNVEV (reference sequence). CDR3 loop: CASSLDNPGPNTEAFF. The CDR3 coding sequence is TGTGCCAGCAGTTTAGACAATCCAGGTCCGAACACTGAAGCTTTCTTT.

This chain uses TRBV28 with TRBJ1-4; D not resolved. The germline CDR1 and CDR2 sequences are MDHEN and SYDVKM. Trimming left V 7 bases short and J 0 bases short, with 9 bases between. The CDR3 sequence is 14 residues long. DNA for the CDR3: TGTGCCAGCACCCAGTTACCAACTAATGAAAAACTGTTTTTT. It specifies CASTQLPTNEKLFF.

The chain links TRBV11-2 to TRBJ2-4; 10 nucleotides line up with TRBD1. Losses at the gene ends were 2 bases for V and 8 bases for J; bases not matched to a gene: 6. Per the germline V gene, CDR1 is SGHAT and CDR2 is FQNNGV. CDR3 length: 15 amino acids. The CDR3 DNA reads TGTGCCAGCAGCTTAACCGGGACAGGGGAAGACATTCAGTACTTC. This gives the protein CASSLTGTGEDIQYF.

V usage is TRBV11-2 and J usage is TRBJ2-7; D perhaps matches TRBD1 (5 bases). CDR3 length equals 12 residues. Per the germline V gene, CDR1 is SGHAT and CDR2 is FQNNGV. The V and J ends lost 5 bases and 6 bases respectively, with 11 bases between them. Written as DNA, the CDR3 is TGTGCCAGCAGCCCCCAAGGGGCCGAGCAGTACTTC. As protein: CASSPQGAEQYF.

V gene TRBV27 combines with J gene TRBJ1-2; D is unclear. Germline V gene sequence: CDR1 MNHEY, CDR2 SMNVEV (reference sequence). The ends were cut back, 0 bases at V and 3 bases at J, with 8 bases in the middle. The CDR3 runs 14 residues. The CDR3 spells CASSLSRRDYGYTF. In nucleotides, the CDR3 is TGTGCCAGCAGTTTATCGAGGCGAGACTATGGCTACACCTTC.

The V call is TRBV10-3, the J call TRBJ2-1; 8 bases are shared with TRBD2. This CDR3 spans 16 amino acids. Germline V gene data show CDR1 as ENHRY and CDR2 as SYGVKD. Trimming cost V 0 bases and J 4 bases; bases outside gene matches: 5. CDR3 in DNA: TGTGCCATCAGTGAGTCTTCAAGCGGGAGTTACAATGAGCAGTTCTTC. Translating it yields CAISESSSGSYNEQFF.

Worth noting for this clone: It is unclear where the CDR3 begins or ends on the DNA, so no DNA is shown, and the CDR3 is as TCRdb lists it. The chain uses TRBV10-3 and TRBJ2-1; the D segment call TRBD2 is taken from the table without a DNA check. The germline gives CDR1 ENHRY, CDR2 SYGVKD. The CDR3 region is 15 residues in length, termini included. CDR3: CAIGVGGGAGGEKFF.

V is TRBV7-9 and J is TRBJ1-2; D ambiguous. The CDR3 has 13 amino acids. Germline values: CDR1 SEHNR, CDR2 FQNEAQ (reference sequence). Trimming removed 2 bases at V and 8 bases at J, with 12 bases between. This CDR3 is CASSLQEQQGYTF. CDR3 bases: TGTGCCAGCAGCTTACAGGAACAGCAGGGCTACACCTTC.

The chain links TRBV10-2 to TRBJ2-7, with D unresolved. Germline V lookup: CDR1 WSHSY, CDR2 SAAADI. CDR3 length equals 15 residues. The V end lost 2 bases, the J end lost 4 bases, and 15 bases lay between the germline ends. The CDR3 loop reads CASSEPLGRFYEQYF. The DNA for the CDR3 is TGCGCCAGCAGTGAGCCCTTGGGCCGATTTTACGAGCAGTACTTC.

This clone was counted between two and nine times. V and J are TRBV6-2 or TRBV6-3 and TRBJ2-3, with 9 bases aligning to TRBD2. The CDR3 has 17 amino acids. Unmatched junction bases numbered 9, after V lost 0 bases and J lost 5 bases. Germline V CDR1 and CDR2: MNHEY, SVGEGT. CDR3 DNA: TGTGCCAGCAGTTACTCGTACCAGCGGGAGGATAAAGATACGCAGTATTTT. It translates to CASSYSYQREDKDTQYF.

This clone came up once. The chain employs TRBV7-8 and TRBJ2-7, with 8 bases matching TRBD2. V was pared by 0 bases and J by 4 bases, with 8 bases of the junction left unmatched. Germline V gene data show CDR1 as SGHVS and CDR2 as FQNEAQ. The CDR3 contains 16 residues. For the CDR3, the DNA is TGTGCCAGCAGCTTAGCGGGAGCGGGAGATCTTTACGAGCAGTACTTC. Amino acid sequence: CASSLAGAGDLYEQYF.

The chain has TRBV7-2 and TRBJ2-3, with a weak D call TRBD2 (6 bases). Trimming took 4 bases from V and 3 from J, leaving 11 bases between them. Germline V gene lookup returns CDR1 SGHTA and CDR2 FQGNSA. The CDR3 has 14 amino acids. The CDR3 coding sequence is TGTGCCAGCAGCTCCACTAGCACAACAGATACGCAGTATTTT. It specifies CASSSTSTTDTQYF.

The chain uses TRBV5-1 and TRBJ2-7; 8 nucleotides agree with TRBD1. The V gene's germline CDR1 is SGHRS and CDR2 YFSETQ. The V gene end was trimmed by 1 base and the J gene end by 5 bases; junction bases not matched to a gene: 5. CDR3 length: 14 residues. CDR3 coding DNA: TGCGCCAGCAGCTTGAGGCAGGGGGCCGACGAGCAGTACTTC. This gives the protein CASSLRQGADEQYF.

This clone was observed a few times. The rearrangement links TRBV10-3 to TRBJ2-7; TRBD1 matches 9 bases. Germline CDR1 reads ENHRY; CDR2 reads SYGVKD. The CDR3 is 12 residues long. The trim removed 6 bases at V and 4 bases at J, leaving 1 base unmatched. Written as DNA, the CDR3 is TGTGCCATCAGCGGACAGGGGTACGAGCAGTACTTC. Translated: CAISGQGYEQYF.

The J gene is TRBJ1-6, the V gene TRBV4-3, with a possible D match to TRBD1 (6 bases). V was clipped by 5 bases and J by 3 bases, with 14 bases between them. Germline V gives CDR1 LGHNA, CDR2 YSLEER. This CDR3 is 16 amino acids long. This CDR3 reads CASSELKGHYNSPLHF. The DNA of the CDR3 is TGCGCCAGCAGCGAATTGAAGGGACACTATAATTCACCCCTCCACTTT.

The chain carries TRBV2 and TRBJ2-5, with D perhaps matching TRBD1 (5 bases). The CDR3 has 13 residues. Trimming removed 9 bases from V and 1 base from J, with 12 bases in between. Germline-derived CDR1 and CDR2 are SNHLY and FYNNEI. This CDR3 is CARDIPLQETQYF. The CDR3, as DNA: TGTGCCAGGGACATACCTCTCCAAGAGACCCAGTACTTC.

V gene TRBV27 combines with J gene TRBJ1-5; unclear D gene. The CDR3 contains 14 residues. Between the trimmed V and J ends, which lost 6 bases and 2 bases, there was a span of 11 bases. Germline CDR1 reads MNHEY; CDR2 reads SMNVEV (reference sequence). The CDR3 DNA sequence: TGTGCCAGCAGCCGGAATGGAGGCAATCAGCCCCAGCATTTT. Translation gives CASSRNGGNQPQHF.

The genes are TRBV7-8 and TRBJ1-2; 9 bases agree with TRBD1. Germline V gene sequence: CDR1 SGHVS, CDR2 FQNEAQ. After removal of 5 bases from V and 4 bases from J, the junction contained 8 bases not matched to a gene. This CDR3 contains 15 residues. CDR3 DNA sequence: TGTGCCAGCAGCCGAGACAGGGGGGAAGGCTATGGCTACACCTTC. Translating it yields CASSRDRGEGYGYTF.

The rearrangement joins TRBV5-1 to TRBJ1-2; D unresolved. In germline, CDR1 is SGHRS, CDR2 YFSETQ. Trimming removed 0 bases at V and 2 bases at J, with 8 bases between. The CDR3 runs to 14 residues. CDR3 nucleotides: TGCGCCAGCAGCTTGGAGACAAGCAACTATGGCTACACCTTC. Translated: CASSLETSNYGYTF.

This clone was seen a few times. The chain combines TRBV7-3 with TRBJ1-1, with TRBD1 matching over 11 bases. The CDR3 contains 13 residues. V was clipped by 8 bases and J by 1 base; unmatched bases: 0. Germline CDR1 is SGHTA and CDR2 is FQGTGA. The CDR3 spells CASGQGANTEAFF. The CDR3 DNA is TGTGCCAGCGGACAGGGGGCGAACACTGAAGCTTTCTTT.